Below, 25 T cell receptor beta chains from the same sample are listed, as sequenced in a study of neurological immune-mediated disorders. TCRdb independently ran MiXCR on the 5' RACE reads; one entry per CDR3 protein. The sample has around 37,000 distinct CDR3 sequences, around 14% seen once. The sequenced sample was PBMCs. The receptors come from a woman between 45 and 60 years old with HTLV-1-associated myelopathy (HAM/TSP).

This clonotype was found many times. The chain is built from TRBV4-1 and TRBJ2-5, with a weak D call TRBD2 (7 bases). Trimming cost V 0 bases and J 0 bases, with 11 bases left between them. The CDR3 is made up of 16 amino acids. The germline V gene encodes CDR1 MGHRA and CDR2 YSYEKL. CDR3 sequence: CASSQDRGGDQETQYF. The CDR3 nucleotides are TGCGCCAGCAGCCAAGATAGGGGGGGAGACCAAGAGACCCAGTACTTC.

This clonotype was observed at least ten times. The CDR3 region is CASSRTRGHSYEQYF. The CDR3 DNA sequence: TGTGCCAGCAGCCGCACCAGGGGGCATTCCTACGAGCAGTACTTC. The chain carries TRBV5-6 and TRBJ2-7; 8 bases agree with TRBD1. Trimming took 4 bases from V and 1 from J; bases not matched to a gene: 7. The CDR3 length is 15 residues. The V gene's germline CDR1 is SGHDT and CDR2 YYEEEE.

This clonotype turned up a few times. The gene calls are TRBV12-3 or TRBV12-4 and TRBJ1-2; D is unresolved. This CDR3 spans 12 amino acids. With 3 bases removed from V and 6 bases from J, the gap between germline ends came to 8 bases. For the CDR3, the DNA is TGTGCCAGCAGTTTGAGAGGAGATGGCTACACCTTC. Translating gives CASSLRGDGYTF.

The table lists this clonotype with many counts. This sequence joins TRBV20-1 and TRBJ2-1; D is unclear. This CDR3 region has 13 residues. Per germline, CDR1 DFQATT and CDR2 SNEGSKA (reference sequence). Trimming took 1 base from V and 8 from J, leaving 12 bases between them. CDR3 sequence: CSARGSPEHEQFF. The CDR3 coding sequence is TGCAGTGCTAGAGGAAGTCCCGAGCATGAGCAGTTCTTC.

Here the CDR3 reads CASSGVPVNSNQPQHF. The CDR3 DNA is TGTGCCAGCAGCGGGGTCCCTGTCAATAGCAATCAGCCCCAGCATTTT. The V call is TRBV6-1, the J call TRBJ1-5; D uncertain. Germline V gene data show CDR1 as MNHNS and CDR2 as SASEGT. Trimming took off 6 bases at V and 0 bases at J, with 15 bases between the two ends. The CDR3 is 16 residues long.

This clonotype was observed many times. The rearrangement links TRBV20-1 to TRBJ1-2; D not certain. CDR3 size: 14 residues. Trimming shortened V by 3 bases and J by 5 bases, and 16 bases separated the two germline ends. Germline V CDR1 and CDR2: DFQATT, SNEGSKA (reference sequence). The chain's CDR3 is CSASLAAAGYGYTF. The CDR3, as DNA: TGCAGTGCTAGCCTGGCAGCGGCGGGGTATGGCTACACCTTC.

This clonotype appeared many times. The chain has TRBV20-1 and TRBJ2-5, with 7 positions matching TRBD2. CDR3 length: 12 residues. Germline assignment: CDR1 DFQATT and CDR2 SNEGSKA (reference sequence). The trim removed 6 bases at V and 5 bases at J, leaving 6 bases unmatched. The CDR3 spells CSARLAEETQYF. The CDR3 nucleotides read TGCAGTGCCAGACTAGCTGAGGAGACCCAGTACTTC.

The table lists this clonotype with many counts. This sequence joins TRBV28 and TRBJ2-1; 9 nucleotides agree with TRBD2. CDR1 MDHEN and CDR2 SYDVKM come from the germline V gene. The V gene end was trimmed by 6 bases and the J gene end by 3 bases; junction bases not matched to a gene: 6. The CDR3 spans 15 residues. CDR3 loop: CASRATSGSYNEQFF. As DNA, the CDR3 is TGTGCCAGCAGAGCGACTAGCGGTAGCTACAATGAGCAGTTCTTC. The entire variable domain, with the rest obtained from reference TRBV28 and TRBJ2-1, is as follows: DVKVTQSSRYLVKRTGEKVFLECVQDMDHENMFWYRQDPGLGLRLIYFSYDVKMKEKGDIPEGYSVSREKKERFSLILESASTNQTSMYLCASRATSGSYNEQFFGPGTRLTVL.

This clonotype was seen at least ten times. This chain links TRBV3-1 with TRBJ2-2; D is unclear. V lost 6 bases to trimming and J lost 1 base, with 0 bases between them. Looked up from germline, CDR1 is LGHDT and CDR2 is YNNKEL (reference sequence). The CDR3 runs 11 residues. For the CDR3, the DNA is TGTGCCAGCAGGAACACCGGGGAGCTGTTTTTT. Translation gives CASRNTGELFF.

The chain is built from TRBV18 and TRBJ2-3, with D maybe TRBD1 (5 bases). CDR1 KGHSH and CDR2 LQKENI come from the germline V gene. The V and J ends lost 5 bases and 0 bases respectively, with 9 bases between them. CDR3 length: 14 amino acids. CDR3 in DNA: TGTGCCAGCTCAGAACAGGCCAGCACAGATACGCAGTATTTT. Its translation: CASSEQASTDTQYF. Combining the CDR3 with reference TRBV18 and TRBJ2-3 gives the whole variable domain NAGVMQNPRHLVRRRGQEARLRCSPMKGHSHVYWYRQLPEEGLKFMVYLQKENIIDESGMPKERFSAEFPKEGPSILRIQQVVRGDSAAYFCASSEQASTDTQYFGPGTRLTVL.

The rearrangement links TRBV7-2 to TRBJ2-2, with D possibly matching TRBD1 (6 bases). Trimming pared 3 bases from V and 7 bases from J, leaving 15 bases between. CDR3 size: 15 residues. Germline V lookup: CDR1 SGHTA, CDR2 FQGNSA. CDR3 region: CASSLGNADSGELFF. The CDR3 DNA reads TGTGCCAGCAGCTTGGGGAATGCGGACAGCGGGGAGCTGTTTTTT.

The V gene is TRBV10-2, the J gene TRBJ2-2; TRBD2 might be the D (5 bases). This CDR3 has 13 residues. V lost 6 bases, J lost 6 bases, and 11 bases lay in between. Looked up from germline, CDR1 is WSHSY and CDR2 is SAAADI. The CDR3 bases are TGCGCCAGCAGCGAGACTATCTCCGGGGAGCTGTTTTTT. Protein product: CASSETISGELFF.

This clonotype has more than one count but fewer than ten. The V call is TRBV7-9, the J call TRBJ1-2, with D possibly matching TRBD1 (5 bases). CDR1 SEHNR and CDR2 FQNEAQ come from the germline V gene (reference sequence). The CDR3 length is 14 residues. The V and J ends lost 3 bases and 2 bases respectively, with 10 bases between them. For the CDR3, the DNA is TGTGCCAGCAGCTTGCCAGGGCTGAACTATGGCTACACCTTC. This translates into CASSLPGLNYGYTF.

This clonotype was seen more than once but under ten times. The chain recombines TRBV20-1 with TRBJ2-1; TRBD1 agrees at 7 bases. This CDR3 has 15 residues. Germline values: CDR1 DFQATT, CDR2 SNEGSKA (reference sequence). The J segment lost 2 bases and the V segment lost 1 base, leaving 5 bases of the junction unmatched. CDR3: CSARGRGRTYNEQFF. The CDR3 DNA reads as TGCAGTGCTAGAGGCAGGGGGAGAACCTACAATGAGCAGTTCTTC.

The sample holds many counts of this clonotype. As DNA, the CDR3 is TGTGCCAGCAGCTTGGCCCCAGTTTCCCACACTGAAGCTTTCTTT. Residues: CASSLAPVSHTEAFF. This sequence joins TRBV5-6 and TRBJ1-1; D is ambiguous. Germline V gene data show CDR1 as SGHDT and CDR2 as YYEEEE. V was shortened by 0 bases and J by 3 bases, with 12 bases between the two germline ends. The CDR3 length is 15 residues.

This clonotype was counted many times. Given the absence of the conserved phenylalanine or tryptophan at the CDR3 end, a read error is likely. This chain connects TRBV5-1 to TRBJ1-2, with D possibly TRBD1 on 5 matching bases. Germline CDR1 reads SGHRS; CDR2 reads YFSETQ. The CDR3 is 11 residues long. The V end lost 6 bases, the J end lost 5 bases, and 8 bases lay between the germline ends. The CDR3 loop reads CASMGEYGYTS. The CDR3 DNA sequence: TGCGCCAGCATGGGGGAGTATGGCTACACCTCC.

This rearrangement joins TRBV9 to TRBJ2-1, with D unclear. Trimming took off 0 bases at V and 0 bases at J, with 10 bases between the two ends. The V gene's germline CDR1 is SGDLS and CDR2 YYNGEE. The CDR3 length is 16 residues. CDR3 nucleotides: TGTGCCAGCAGCGTAGTACCTACTAACTCCTACAATGAGCAGTTCTTC. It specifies CASSVVPTNSYNEQFF. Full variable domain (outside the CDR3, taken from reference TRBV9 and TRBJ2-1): DSGVTQTPKHLITATGQRVTLRCSPRSGDLSVYWYQQSLDQGLQFLIQYYNGEERAKGNILERFSAQQFPDLHSELNLSSLELGDSALYFCASSVVPTNSYNEQFFGPGTRLTVL.

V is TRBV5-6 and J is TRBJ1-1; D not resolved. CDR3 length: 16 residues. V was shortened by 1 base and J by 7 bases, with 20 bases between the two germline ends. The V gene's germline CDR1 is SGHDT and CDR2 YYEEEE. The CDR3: CASSLIGSRESLEAFF. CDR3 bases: TGTGCCAGCAGCTTGATAGGGTCGCGGGAGTCCCTTGAAGCTTTCTTT.

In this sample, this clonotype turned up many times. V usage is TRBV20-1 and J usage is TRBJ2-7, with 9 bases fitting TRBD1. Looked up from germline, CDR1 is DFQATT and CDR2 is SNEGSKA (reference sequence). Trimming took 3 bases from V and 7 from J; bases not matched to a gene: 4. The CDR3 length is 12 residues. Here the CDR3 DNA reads TGCAGTGCTAGGCGACAGGGGGGAGAGCAGTACTTC. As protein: CSARRQGGEQYF.

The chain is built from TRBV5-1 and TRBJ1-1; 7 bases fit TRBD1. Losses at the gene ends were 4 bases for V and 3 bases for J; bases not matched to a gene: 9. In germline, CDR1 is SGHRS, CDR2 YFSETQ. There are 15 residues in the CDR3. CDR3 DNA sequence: TGCGCCAGCAGCATACAGGGGCTCGGGGACACTGAAGCTTTCTTT. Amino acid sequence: CASSIQGLGDTEAFF. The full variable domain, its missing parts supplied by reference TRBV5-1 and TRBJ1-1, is KAGVTQTPRYLIKTRGQQVTLSCSPISGHRSVSWYQQTPGQGLQFLFEYFSETQRNKGNFPGRFSGRQFSNSRSEMNVSTLELGDSALYLCASSIQGLGDTEAFFGQGTRLTVV.

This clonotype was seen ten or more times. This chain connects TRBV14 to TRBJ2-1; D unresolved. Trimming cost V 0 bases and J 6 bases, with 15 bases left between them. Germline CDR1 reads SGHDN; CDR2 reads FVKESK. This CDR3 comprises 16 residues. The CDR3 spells CASSQDLAPSRNEQFF. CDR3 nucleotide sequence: TGTGCCAGCAGCCAAGACCTTGCCCCGTCCCGCAATGAGCAGTTCTTC.

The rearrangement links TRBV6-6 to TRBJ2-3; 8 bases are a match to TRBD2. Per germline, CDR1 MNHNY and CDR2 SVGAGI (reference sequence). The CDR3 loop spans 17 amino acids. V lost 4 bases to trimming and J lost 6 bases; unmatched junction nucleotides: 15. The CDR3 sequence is CASSFLTAGGAVDTQYF. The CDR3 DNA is TGTGCCAGCAGTTTTCTCACCGCCGGGGGGGCCGTTGATACGCAGTATTTT.

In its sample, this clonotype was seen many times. CDR3 sequence: CSALRTSGGTDTQYF. CDR3 sequence (DNA): TGCAGTGCCCTCCGCACTAGCGGGGGCACAGATACGCAGTATTTT. V usage is TRBV20-1 and J usage is TRBJ2-3; TRBD2 matches at 10 bases. CDR3 length equals 15 residues. Germline V CDR1 and CDR2: DFQATT, SNEGSKA (reference sequence). V lost 6 bases and J lost 1; bases outside the gene matches: 7.

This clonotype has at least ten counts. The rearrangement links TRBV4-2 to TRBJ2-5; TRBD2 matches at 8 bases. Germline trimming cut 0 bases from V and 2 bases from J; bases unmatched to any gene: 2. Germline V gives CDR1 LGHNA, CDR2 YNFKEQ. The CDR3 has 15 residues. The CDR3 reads CASSQDTGGQETQYF. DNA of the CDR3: TGTGCCAGCAGCCAAGATACGGGGGGGCAAGAGACCCAGTACTTC.

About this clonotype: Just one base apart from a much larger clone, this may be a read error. The CDR3 DNA follows: TGTGCCACCAGTATCAGGTCTGGCGACAATCAGCCCCAGCATTTT. Encoded protein: CATSIRSGDNQPQHF. The rearrangement joins TRBV24-1 to TRBJ1-5, with D unclear. V was pared by 6 bases and J by 3 bases, with 14 bases between. The CDR3 spans 15 residues. The germline V gene encodes CDR1 KGHDR and CDR2 SFDVKD.